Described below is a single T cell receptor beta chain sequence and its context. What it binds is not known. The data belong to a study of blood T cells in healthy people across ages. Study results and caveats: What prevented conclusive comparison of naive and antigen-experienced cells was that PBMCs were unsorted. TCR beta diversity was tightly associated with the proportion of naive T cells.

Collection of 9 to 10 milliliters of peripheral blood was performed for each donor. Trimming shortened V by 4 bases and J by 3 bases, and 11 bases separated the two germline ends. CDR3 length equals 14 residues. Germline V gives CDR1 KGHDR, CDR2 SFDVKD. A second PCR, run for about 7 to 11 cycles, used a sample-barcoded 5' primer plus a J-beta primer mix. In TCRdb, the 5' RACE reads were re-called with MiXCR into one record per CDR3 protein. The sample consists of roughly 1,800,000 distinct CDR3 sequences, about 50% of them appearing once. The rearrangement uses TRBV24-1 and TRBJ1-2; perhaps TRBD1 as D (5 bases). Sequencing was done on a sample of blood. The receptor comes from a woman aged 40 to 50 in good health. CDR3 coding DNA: TGTGCCACCAGTGACAGGGCGAACGACTATGGCTACACCTTC. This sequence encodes CATSDRANDYGYTF.